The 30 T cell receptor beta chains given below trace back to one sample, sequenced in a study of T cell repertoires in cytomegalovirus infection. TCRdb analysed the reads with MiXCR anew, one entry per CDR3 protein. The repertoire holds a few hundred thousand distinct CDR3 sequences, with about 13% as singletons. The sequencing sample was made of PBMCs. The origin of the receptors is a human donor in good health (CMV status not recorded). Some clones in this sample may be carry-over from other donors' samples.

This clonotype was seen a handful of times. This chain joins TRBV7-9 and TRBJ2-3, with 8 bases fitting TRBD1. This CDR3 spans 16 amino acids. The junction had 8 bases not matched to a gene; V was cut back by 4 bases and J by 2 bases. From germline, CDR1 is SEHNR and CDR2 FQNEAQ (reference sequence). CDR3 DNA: TGTGCCAGCAGCTCACCCAGACAGGGGCCCACAGATACGCAGTATTTT. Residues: CASSSPRQGPTDTQYF.

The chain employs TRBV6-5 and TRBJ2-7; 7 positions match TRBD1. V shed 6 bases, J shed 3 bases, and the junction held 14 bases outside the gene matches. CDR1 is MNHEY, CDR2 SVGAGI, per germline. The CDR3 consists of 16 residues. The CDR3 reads CASSPDPGQPLYEQYF. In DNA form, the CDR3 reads TGTGCCAGCAGCCCCGATCCGGGACAGCCCCTCTACGAGCAGTACTTC.

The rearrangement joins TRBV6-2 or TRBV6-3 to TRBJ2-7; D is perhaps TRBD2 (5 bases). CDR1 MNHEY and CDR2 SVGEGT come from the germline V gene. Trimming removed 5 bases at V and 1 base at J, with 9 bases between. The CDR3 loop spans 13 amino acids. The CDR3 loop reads CASSVRRSYEQYF. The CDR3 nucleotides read TGTGCCAGCAGTGTAAGGAGGTCCTACGAGCAGTACTTC.

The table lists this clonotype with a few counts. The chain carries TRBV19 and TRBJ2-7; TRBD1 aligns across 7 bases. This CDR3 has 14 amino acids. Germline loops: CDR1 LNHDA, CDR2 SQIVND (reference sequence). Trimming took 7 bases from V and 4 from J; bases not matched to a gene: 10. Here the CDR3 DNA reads TGTGCCAGTAAGACAGGGTTCCACCTTTACGAGCAGTACTTC. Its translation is CASKTGFHLYEQYF. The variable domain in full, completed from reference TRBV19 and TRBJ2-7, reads DGGITQSPKYLFRKEGQNVTLSCEQNLNHDAMYWYRQDPGQGLRLIYYSQIVNDFQKGDIAEGYSVSREKKESFPLTVTSAQKNPTAFYLCASKTGFHLYEQYFGPGTRLTVT.

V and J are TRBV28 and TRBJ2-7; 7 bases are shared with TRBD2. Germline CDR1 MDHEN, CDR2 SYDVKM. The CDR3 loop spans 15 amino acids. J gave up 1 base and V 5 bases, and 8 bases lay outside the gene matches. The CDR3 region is CASSGEERGSYEQYF. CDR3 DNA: TGTGCCAGCAGTGGGGAGGAGCGGGGTTCCTACGAGCAGTACTTC.

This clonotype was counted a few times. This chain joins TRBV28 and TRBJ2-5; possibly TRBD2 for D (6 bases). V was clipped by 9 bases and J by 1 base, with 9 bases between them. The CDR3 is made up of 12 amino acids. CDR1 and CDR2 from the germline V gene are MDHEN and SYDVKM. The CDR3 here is CASGTFQETQYF. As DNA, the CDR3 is TGTGCCAGTGGGACTTTCCAAGAGACCCAGTACTTC.

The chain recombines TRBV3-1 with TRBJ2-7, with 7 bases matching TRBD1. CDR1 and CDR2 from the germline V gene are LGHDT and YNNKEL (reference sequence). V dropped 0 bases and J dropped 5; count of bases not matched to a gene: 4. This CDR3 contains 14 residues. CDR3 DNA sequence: TGTGCCAGCAGCCAAGATCTTGACAGGGACGAGCAGTACTTC. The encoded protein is CASSQDLDRDEQYF.

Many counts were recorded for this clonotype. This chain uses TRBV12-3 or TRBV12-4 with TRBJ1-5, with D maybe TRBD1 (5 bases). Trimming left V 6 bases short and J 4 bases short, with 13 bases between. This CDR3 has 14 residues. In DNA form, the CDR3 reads TGTGCCAGCAGCCGACGGGGGGGGAATCAGCCCCAGCATTTT. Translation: CASSRRGGNQPQHF.

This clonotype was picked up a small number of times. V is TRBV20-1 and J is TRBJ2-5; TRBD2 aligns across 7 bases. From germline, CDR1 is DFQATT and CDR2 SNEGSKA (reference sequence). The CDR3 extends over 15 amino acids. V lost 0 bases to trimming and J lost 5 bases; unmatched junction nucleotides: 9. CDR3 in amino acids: CSARDVNRGGETQYF. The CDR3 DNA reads TGCAGTGCTAGAGATGTTAACCGGGGAGGGGAGACCCAGTACTTC.

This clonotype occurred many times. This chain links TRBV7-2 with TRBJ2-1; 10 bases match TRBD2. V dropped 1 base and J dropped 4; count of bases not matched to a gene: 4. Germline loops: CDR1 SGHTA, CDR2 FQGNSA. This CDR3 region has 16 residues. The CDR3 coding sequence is TGTGCCAGCAGCTTAGACCCAGCGGGAGGGTACAATGAGCAGTTCTTC. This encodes CASSLDPAGGYNEQFF.

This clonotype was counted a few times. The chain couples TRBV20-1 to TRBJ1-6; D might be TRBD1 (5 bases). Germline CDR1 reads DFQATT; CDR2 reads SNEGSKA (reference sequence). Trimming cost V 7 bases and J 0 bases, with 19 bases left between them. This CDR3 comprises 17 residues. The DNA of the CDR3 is TGCAGTGTAAACCCTAGGGGAACCAGCTCCTATAATTCACCCCTCCACTTT. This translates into CSVNPRGTSSYNSPLHF.

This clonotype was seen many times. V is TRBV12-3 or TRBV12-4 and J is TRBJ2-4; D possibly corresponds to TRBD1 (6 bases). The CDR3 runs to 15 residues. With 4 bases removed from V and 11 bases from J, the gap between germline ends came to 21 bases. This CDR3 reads CASSSQGSLSAVQYF. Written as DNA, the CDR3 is TGTGCCAGCAGTTCCCAGGGGTCCCTTAGCGCGGTTCAGTACTTC.

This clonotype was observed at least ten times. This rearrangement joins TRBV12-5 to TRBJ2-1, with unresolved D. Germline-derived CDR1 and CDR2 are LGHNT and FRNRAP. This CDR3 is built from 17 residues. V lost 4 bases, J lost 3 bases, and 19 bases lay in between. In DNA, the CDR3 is TGTGCTAGTGGTTCCACCGGAGTCAAGAGATACTACAATGAGCAGTTCTTC. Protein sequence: CASGSTGVKRYYNEQFF.

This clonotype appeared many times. This chain's CDR3 is CASSSGLESNQPQHF. CDR3 nucleotide sequence: TGTGCCAGCAGCTCGGGACTCGAGAGCAATCAGCCCCAGCATTTT. The J gene is TRBJ1-5, the V gene TRBV7-2, with D perhaps matching TRBD1 (5 bases). Germline loops: CDR1 SGHTA, CDR2 FQGNSA. There are 15 residues in the CDR3. Trimming stripped 4 bases from V and 1 base from J, with 11 bases between.

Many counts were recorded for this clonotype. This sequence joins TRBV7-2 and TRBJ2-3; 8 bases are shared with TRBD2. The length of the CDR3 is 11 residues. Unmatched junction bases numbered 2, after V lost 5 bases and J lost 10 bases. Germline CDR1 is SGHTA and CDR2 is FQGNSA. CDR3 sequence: CASSPGGAQYF. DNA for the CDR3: TGTGCCAGCAGCCCCGGGGGGGCGCAGTATTTT.

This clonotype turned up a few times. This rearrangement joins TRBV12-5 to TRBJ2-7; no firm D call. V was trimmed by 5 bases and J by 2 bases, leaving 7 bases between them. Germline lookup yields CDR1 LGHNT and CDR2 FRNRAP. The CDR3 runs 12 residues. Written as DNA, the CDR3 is TGTGCTAGTGGTCTGGCCCCCTACGAGCAGTACTTC. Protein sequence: CASGLAPYEQYF.

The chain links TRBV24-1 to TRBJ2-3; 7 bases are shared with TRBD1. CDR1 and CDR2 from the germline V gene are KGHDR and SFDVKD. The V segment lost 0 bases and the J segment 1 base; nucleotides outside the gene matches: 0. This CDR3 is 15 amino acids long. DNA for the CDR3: TGTGCCACCAGTGATTTGGACAGGGGCACAGATACGCAGTATTTT. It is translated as CATSDLDRGTDTQYF.

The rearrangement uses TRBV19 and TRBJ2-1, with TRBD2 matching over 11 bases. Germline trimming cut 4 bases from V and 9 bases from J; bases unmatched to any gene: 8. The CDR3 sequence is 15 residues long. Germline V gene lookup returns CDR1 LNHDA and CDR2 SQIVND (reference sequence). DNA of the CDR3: TGTGCCAGTAGTAATTTAGCGGGAGGGCTTGGTGAGCAGTTCTTC. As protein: CASSNLAGGLGEQFF.

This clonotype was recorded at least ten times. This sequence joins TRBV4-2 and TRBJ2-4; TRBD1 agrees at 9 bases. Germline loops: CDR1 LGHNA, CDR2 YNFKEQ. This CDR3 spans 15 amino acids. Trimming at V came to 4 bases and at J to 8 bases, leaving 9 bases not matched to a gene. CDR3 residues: CASSPLRTGEDIQYF. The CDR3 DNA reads TGTGCCAGCAGCCCCCTCCGGACAGGGGAAGACATTCAGTACTTC.

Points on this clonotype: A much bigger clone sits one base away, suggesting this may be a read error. CDR3 sequence (DNA): TGCAGTGCTAGGGGCCTGGAGTATAACTATGGCTACACCTTC. It specifies CSARGLEYNYGYTF. This chain connects TRBV20-1 to TRBJ1-2; D remains unclear. Trimming shortened V by 3 bases and J by 1 base, and 12 bases separated the two germline ends. In germline, CDR1 is DFQATT, CDR2 SNEGSKA (reference sequence). The CDR3 covers 14 residues.

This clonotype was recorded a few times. CDR3 sequence: CSVRLAVYNEQFF. The CDR3 coding sequence is TGCAGCGTTAGACTTGCAGTCTACAATGAGCAGTTCTTC. V is TRBV29-1 and J is TRBJ2-1; D not resolved. Trimming cost V 5 bases and J 3 bases, with 11 bases left between them. The CDR3 has 13 amino acids. From germline, CDR1 is SQVTM and CDR2 ANQGSEA.

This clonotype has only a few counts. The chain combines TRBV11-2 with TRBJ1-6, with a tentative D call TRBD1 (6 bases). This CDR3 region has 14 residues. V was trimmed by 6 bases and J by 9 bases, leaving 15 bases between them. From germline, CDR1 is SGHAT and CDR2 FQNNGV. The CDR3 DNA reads TGTGCCAGCAGTGCAGGGGTGGTGAGTTCACCCCTCCACTTT. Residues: CASSAGVVSSPLHF.

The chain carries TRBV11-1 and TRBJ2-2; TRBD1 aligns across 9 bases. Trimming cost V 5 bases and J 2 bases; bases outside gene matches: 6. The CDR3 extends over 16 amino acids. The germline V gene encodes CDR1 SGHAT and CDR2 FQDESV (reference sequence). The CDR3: CASSPQGALNTGELFF. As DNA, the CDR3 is TGTGCCAGCAGCCCACAGGGGGCCCTAAACACCGGGGAGCTGTTTTTT.

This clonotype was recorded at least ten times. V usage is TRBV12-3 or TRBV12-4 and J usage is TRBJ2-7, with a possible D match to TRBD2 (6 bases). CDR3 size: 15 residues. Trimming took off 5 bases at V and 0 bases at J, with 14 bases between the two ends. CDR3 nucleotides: TGTGCCAGCAGTCGTGGTGGGACTCACTCCTACGAGCAGTACTTC. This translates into CASSRGGTHSYEQYF.

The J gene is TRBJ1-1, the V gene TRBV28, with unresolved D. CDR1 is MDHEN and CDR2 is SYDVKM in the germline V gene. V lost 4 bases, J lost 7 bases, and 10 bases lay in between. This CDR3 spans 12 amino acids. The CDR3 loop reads CASSSGFDEAFF. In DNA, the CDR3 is TGTGCCAGCAGTTCCGGGTTTGATGAAGCTTTCTTT.

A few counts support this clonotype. The CDR3 sequence is CASSFVGRLFF. For the CDR3, the DNA is TGTGCCAGCAGTTTCGTGGGACGACTGTTTTTT. The chain recombines TRBV12-3 or TRBV12-4 with TRBJ1-4; tentatively, D is TRBD1 (5 bases). The CDR3 spans 11 residues. Trimming shortened V by 3 bases and J by 13 bases, and 9 bases separated the two germline ends.

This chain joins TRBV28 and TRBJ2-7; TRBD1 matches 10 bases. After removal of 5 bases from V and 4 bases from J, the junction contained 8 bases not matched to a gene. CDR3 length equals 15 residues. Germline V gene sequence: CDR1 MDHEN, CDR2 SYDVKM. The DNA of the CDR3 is TGTGCCAGCAGTGACCGGGACAGGGGTTTATACGAGCAGTACTTC. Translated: CASSDRDRGLYEQYF.

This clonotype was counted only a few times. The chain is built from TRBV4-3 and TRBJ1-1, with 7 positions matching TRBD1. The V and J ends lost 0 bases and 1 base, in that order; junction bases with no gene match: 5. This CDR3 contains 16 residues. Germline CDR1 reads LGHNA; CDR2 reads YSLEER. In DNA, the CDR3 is TGCGCCAGCAGCCAAGAACAACAGGGGCCGAACACTGAAGCTTTCTTT. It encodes CASSQEQQGPNTEAFF.

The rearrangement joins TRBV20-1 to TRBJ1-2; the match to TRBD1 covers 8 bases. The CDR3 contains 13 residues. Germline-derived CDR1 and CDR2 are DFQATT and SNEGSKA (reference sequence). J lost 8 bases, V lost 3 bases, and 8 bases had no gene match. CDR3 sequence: CSASPTGVGGYTF. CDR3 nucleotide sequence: TGCAGTGCTAGTCCGACAGGGGTGGGGGGCTACACCTTC.

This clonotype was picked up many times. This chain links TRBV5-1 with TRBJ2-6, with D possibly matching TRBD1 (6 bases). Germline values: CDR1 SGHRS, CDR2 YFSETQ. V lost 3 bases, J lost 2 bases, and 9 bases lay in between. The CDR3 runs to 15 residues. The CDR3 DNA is TGCGCCAGCAGCTACAGGACAGCTGGGGCCAACGTCCTGACTTTC. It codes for CASSYRTAGANVLTF. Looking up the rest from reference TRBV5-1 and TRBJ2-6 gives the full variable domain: KAGVTQTPRYLIKTRGQQVTLSCSPISGHRSVSWYQQTPGQGLQFLFEYFSETQRNKGNFPGRFSGRQFSNSRSEMNVSTLELGDSALYLCASSYRTAGANVLTFGAGSRLTVL.